The 18 T cell receptor beta chains in this list originate from one sample, sequenced in a study of identical twins. TCRdb fed the 5' RACE reads into MiXCR, producing one record per CDR3 protein. The sample lists about 530,000 distinct CDR3 sequences, roughly 15% occurring once. The data were also submitted as part of a second study, on yellow fever vaccine responses in identical twins.

Sequenced: CD4+ T cells sorted from blood. These receptors were taken from a woman under 30 in good health.

In this sample, this clonotype turned up many times. The chain links TRBV5-6 to TRBJ2-1, with TRBD1 matching over 9 bases. V lost 1 base, J lost 5 bases, and 4 bases stayed unmatched. Per germline, CDR1 SGHDT and CDR2 YYEEEE. The CDR3 length is 15 residues. The CDR3 loop reads CASSLTGTGNNEQFF. The CDR3 coding sequence is TGTGCCAGCAGCTTGACCGGGACAGGGAACAATGAGCAGTTCTTC.

This clonotype was detected only a few times. The chain links TRBV6-5 to TRBJ2-7, with 10 bases lining up with TRBD2. J gave up 2 bases and V 0 bases, and 1 base lay outside the gene matches. Germline V CDR1 and CDR2: MNHEY, SVGAGI. The CDR3 contains 15 residues. The CDR3 region is CASSYSLAGAYEQYF. DNA of the CDR3: TGTGCCAGCAGTTACTCGCTAGCGGGAGCCTACGAGCAGTACTTC.

J is TRBJ1-1 and V is TRBV20-1; 7 nucleotides line up with TRBD1. After removal of 1 base from V and 1 base from J, the junction contained 3 bases not matched to a gene. The CDR3 runs to 14 residues. Germline CDR1 DFQATT, CDR2 SNEGSKA (reference sequence). The DNA of the CDR3 is TGCAGTGCTAGAGGGGCAGGGGGGAACACTGAAGCTTTCTTT. It specifies CSARGAGGNTEAFF.

This rearrangement joins TRBV20-1 to TRBJ2-1, with no clear D. Germline V gene data show CDR1 as DFQATT and CDR2 as SNEGSKA (reference sequence). This CDR3 region has 10 residues. The V gene lost 5 bases and the J gene lost 4 bases, with 3 bases spanning the gap. The CDR3 spells CSASYNEQFF. The CDR3 DNA reads as TGCAGTGCTTCTTACAATGAGCAGTTCTTC.

This clonotype was counted ten times or more. The chain links TRBV29-1 to TRBJ2-1, with D perhaps matching TRBD2 (6 bases). The V gene's germline CDR1 is SQVTM and CDR2 ANQGSEA. This CDR3 has 12 amino acids. V shed 8 bases and J shed 6 bases, with 14 bases lying between them. CDR3 nucleotides: TGCAGCATTACGGGAGTGGGCAATGAGCAGTTCTTC. Translated, it gives CSITGVGNEQFF.

The J gene is TRBJ1-4, the V gene TRBV6-1; 8 nucleotides agree with TRBD1. The CDR3 covers 19 residues. V lost 4 bases and J lost 4; bases outside the gene matches: 17. The germline V gene has CDR1 MNHNS and CDR2 SASEGT. The CDR3 region has the DNA TGTGCCAGCAGTGGGTCCGGGACAGGAGCACCCAGGAGTAATGAAAAACTGTTTTTT. The encoded protein is CASSGSGTGAPRSNEKLFF.

The sample holds many counts of this clonotype. The CDR3 nucleotides are TGCAGTGCTAGAGAGGTTAACGGAGAGACCCAGTACTTC. It specifies CSAREVNGETQYF. This chain connects TRBV20-1 to TRBJ2-5; no clear D gene. V lost 0 bases and J lost 4, with 9 bases in between. CDR1 and CDR2 (germline): DFQATT, SNEGSKA (reference sequence). CDR3 length equals 13 residues.

This clonotype has a handful of counts. The chain is built from TRBV20-1 and TRBJ2-1; 8 bases map to TRBD2. V was pared by 5 bases and J by 9 bases, with 9 bases of the junction left unmatched. Germline values: CDR1 DFQATT, CDR2 SNEGSKA (reference sequence). CDR3 length equals 13 residues. The CDR3 sequence: CSASLGGRREQFF. In nucleotides, the CDR3 is TGCAGTGCTTCCCTAGGCGGGAGGCGTGAGCAGTTCTTC.

At least ten counts were recorded for this clonotype. The chain recombines TRBV28 with TRBJ2-1; TRBD1 matches 8 bases. Germline values: CDR1 MDHEN, CDR2 SYDVKM. This CDR3 contains 13 residues. V lost 9 bases to trimming and J lost 6 bases; unmatched junction nucleotides: 7. CDR3 in DNA: TGTGCCAGTCTCGGGACAGGCTTCAATGAGCAGTTCTTC. It encodes CASLGTGFNEQFF.

The rearrangement uses TRBV4-1 and TRBJ1-1, with D uncertain. V was trimmed by 6 bases and J by 1 base, leaving 9 bases between them. The CDR3 covers 13 residues. Germline V gene sequence: CDR1 MGHRA, CDR2 YSYEKL. The chain's CDR3 is CASRGGGNTEAFF. CDR3 bases: TGCGCCAGCAGGGGTGGAGGGAACACTGAAGCTTTCTTT.

This clonotype was seen ten or more times. The V call is TRBV5-5, the J call TRBJ2-4; 12 bases match TRBD2. V trimming: 1 base; J trimming: 8 bases; junction bases outside the gene matches: 10. The CDR3 consists of 17 residues. CDR1 SGHKS and CDR2 YYEKEE come from the germline V gene (reference sequence). CDR3 nucleotides: TGTGCCAGCAGCTTGTCTCAACTAGCGGGAGGCTTGGACATTCAGTACTTC. It codes for CASSLSQLAGGLDIQYF.

The chain recombines TRBV5-1 with TRBJ2-7, with D perhaps TRBD1 (5 bases). CDR1 and CDR2 from the germline V gene are SGHRS and YFSETQ. Trimming removed 4 bases from V and 10 bases from J, with 21 bases in between. CDR3 size: 14 residues. The CDR3, as DNA: TGCGCCAGCAGCACCTCCGCATCGACAGCTGGTCAGTACTTC. Its protein is CASSTSASTAGQYF.

This clonotype was observed at least ten times. J is TRBJ2-3 and V is TRBV27; no clear D gene. The CDR3 contains 12 residues. V was clipped by 5 bases and J by 5 bases, with 8 bases between them. Germline CDR1 is MNHEY and CDR2 is SMNVEV (reference sequence). CDR3 in DNA: TGTGCCAGCAGTCAGGCAAAAGATACGCAGTATTTT. Translated, it gives CASSQAKDTQYF.

The rearrangement joins TRBV7-9 to TRBJ1-4, with D maybe TRBD1 (6 bases). Germline V gene sequence: CDR1 SEHNR, CDR2 FQNEAQ (reference sequence). CDR3 length: 16 residues. V lost 5 bases to trimming and J lost 2 bases, with 15 bases between them. CDR3 DNA sequence: TGTGCCAGCAGCCCGCGCGGGGGCGAGACTAATGAAAAACTGTTTTTT. Protein: CASSPRGGETNEKLFF.

CDR3 in amino acids: CAIKGSGANVLTF. The CDR3 DNA sequence: TGTGCCATCAAGGGCTCTGGGGCCAACGTCCTGACTTTC. This rearrangement joins TRBV10-3 to TRBJ2-6; D remains ambiguous. V was cut by 7 bases and J by 0 bases, with 4 bases left in between. CDR3 length: 13 amino acids. The germline CDR1 and CDR2 sequences are ENHRY and SYGVKD.

V usage is TRBV9 and J usage is TRBJ2-6, with D perhaps assigned TRBD1 or TRBD2 (5 bases each). V dropped 0 bases and J dropped 0 bases, with 13 bases sitting between them. CDR1 SGDLS and CDR2 YYNGEE come from the germline V gene. This CDR3 is 18 amino acids long. CDR3 amino acids: CASSVARGAISGANVLTF. In nucleotides, the CDR3 is TGTGCCAGCAGCGTAGCGAGAGGGGCCATCTCTGGGGCCAACGTCCTGACTTTC.

This clonotype was observed a few times. The chain is built from TRBV5-6 and TRBJ1-2; 9 bases are a match to TRBD1. V lost 4 bases, J lost 3 bases, and 7 bases stayed unmatched. The CDR3 extends over 15 amino acids. CDR1 is SGHDT and CDR2 is YYEEEE in the germline V gene. This chain's CDR3 is CASSPGQGPDYGYTF. The DNA of the CDR3 is TGTGCCAGCAGCCCGGGACAGGGCCCTGACTATGGCTACACCTTC.

The chain employs TRBV9 and TRBJ2-3; D gene uncertain. The V gene's germline CDR1 is SGDLS and CDR2 YYNGEE. This CDR3 spans 15 amino acids. Trimming took 3 bases from V and 1 from J, leaving 12 bases between them. CDR3 coding DNA: TGTGCCAGCAGCGGTGACACAAGAGGCACAGATACGCAGTATTTT. Translated: CASSGDTRGTDTQYF.